This is a list of T cell receptor beta chains from one sample in a study of blood T cells in healthy people across ages. TCRdb fed the 5' RACE reads into MiXCR, producing one record per CDR3 protein. The table records approximately 1,000,000 distinct CDR3 sequences, more than 40% of them present only once. Source material: blood. These receptors came from an older woman in good health. CDR3s include the opening cysteine and the closing phenylalanine or tryptophan. A D gene is named only where the DNA matches it firmly. The size field is filled for only some rows; it gives once, few, many or a size class.

V,J,size,D,CDR3,DNA
TRBV12-3/TRBV12-4,TRBJ1-5,.,TRBD1,CASSLGTGPNQPQHF,TGTGCCAGCAGTCTAGGGACAGGGCCGAATCAGCCCCAGCATTTT
TRBV12-3/TRBV12-4,TRBJ2-3,few,TRBD2,CASRDSGKVADTQYF,TGTGCCAGCAGAGATAGCGGGAAGGTGGCAGATACGCAGTATTTT
TRBV9,TRBJ1-4,few,.,CASSTGQRTNEKLFF,TGTGCCAGCAGCACGGGCCAGAGAACTAATGAAAAACTGTTTTTT
TRBV2,TRBJ1-2,.,.,CASSEGQVNYGYTF,TGTGCCAGCAGTGAAGGGCAGGTTAACTATGGCTACACCTTC
TRBV6-5,TRBJ1-1,.,.,CASRPGPGREAFF,TGTGCCAGCAGGCCGGGCCCCGGGAGAGAAGCTTTCTTT
TRBV6-6,TRBJ2-1,.,TRBD1,CASSYSQGANEQFF,TGTGCCAGCAGTTACTCGCAGGGGGCGAATGAGCAGTTCTTC
TRBV11-1,TRBJ2-7,.,TRBD1,CANSLATTGTYEQYF,TGTGCCAACAGCTTAGCGACGACAGGGACCTACGAGCAGTACTTC
TRBV12-3/TRBV12-4,TRBJ1-1,.,.,CASSRGQWYTGAFF,TGTGCCAGCAGTCGTGGACAGTGGTACACTGGAGCTTTCTTT
TRBV5-1,TRBJ1-4,few,.,CASSLVAGTNEKLFF,TGCGCCAGCAGCTTGGTTGCCGGGACTAATGAAAAACTGTTTTTT
TRBV13,TRBJ2-3,few,TRBD2,CASWTSGAGAPEDTQYF,TGTGCCAGCTGGACCTCCGGAGCGGGAGCCCCTGAAGATACGCAGTATTTT
TRBV27,TRBJ2-1,.,TRBD2,CASRQLAGARHEQFF,TGTGCCAGCAGGCAACTAGCGGGAGCACGGCATGAGCAGTTCTTC
TRBV9,TRBJ2-2,.,TRBD2,CASSVTSGSGTGELFF,TGTGCCAGCAGCGTAACTAGCGGGAGTGGCACCGGGGAGCTGTTTTTT
TRBV15,TRBJ2-7,.,.,CATSRDDYEQYF,TGTGCCACCAGCAGAGACGACTACGAGCAGTACTTC
TRBV28,TRBJ2-3,.,.,CASSLKPRWSTDTQYF,TGTGCCAGCAGTTTAAAGCCACGATGGAGCACAGATACGCAGTATTTT
TRBV20-1,TRBJ2-7,.,TRBD1,CSARDVQGSYEQYF,TGCAGTGCTAGGGACGTACAGGGGTCCTACGAGCAGTACTTC
TRBV7-3,TRBJ2-7,.,.,CASSPVLAGEQYF,TGTGCCAGCAGCCCCGTTCTCGCGGGCGAGCAGTACTTC